This entry concerns a single TCR beta chain. No antigen is known for it. This record comes from a study of graft-versus-host responses after intestinal transplantation. Turning to the study itself: Transplantation in recipients was multivisceral, liver-intestinal, or isolated intestinal. Induction using anti-thymocyte globulin, followed by tacrolimus and steroids for two to four years, was given to all recipients. Study-level results: GvH clones detected in recipient marrow included some appearing first in ileum or blood. Subjects displaying graft-donor T cell macrochimerism possessed elevated graft-versus-host to host-versus-graft clonal ratios inside allografts.

Here immunoSEQ multiplex PCR was the method, and the copy in TCRdb shows in-frame clones only, minus some. Here the sample spans 65,000 to 90,000 clones, around 92% being singletons. The sequencing here drew on unstimulated CD8+ T cells sorted from spleen or lymph node cells, taken before transplant. This clonotype was sampled from a human donor who was the organ donor for an intestinal transplant.

The CDR3 DNA reads TGTGCCAGCAGAACTCTAGCGGGGGGGCAAGAGACCCAGTACTTC. It translates to CASRTLAGGQETQYF. V gene TRBV5-4 combines with J gene TRBJ2-5; 12 bases map to TRBD2. The CDR3 totals 15 residues. Germline CDR1 is SGHNT and CDR2 is YYREEE (reference sequence). J was trimmed by 2 bases and V by 5 bases; bases with no gene match: 4.